These 27 T cell receptor beta chains came from one sample sequenced in a study of blood T cell repertoires in COVID-19. Data came from immunoSEQ multiplex PCR; TCRdb stores just in-frame clones and leaves some out. The data hold tens of thousands of clones, with 85% to 90% observed a single time. Sample: peripheral blood. Receptors originate from a woman older than 75 with active or convalescent COVID-19.

The chain's CDR3 is CASNDRATGELFF. Written as DNA, the CDR3 is TGTGCCAGCAACGACAGGGCTACCGGGGAGCTGTTTTTT. The chain recombines TRBV12-3 or TRBV12-4 with TRBJ2-2, with 7 nucleotides matching TRBD1. This CDR3 is built from 13 residues. The junction had 4 bases not matched to a gene; V was cut back by 7 bases and J by 5 bases.

The chain joins TRBV6-6 to TRBJ1-2; TRBD1 is a possible D gene (5 bases). The CDR3 covers 16 residues. CDR1 and CDR2 from the germline V gene are MNHNY and SVGAGI (reference sequence). Trimming took 6 bases from V and 3 from J, leaving 20 bases between them. CDR3 nucleotide sequence: TGTGCCAGCAGGATCGCGACGGGGGTTGTCGACTATGGCTACACCTTC. Residues: CASRIATGVVDYGYTF.

The chain joins TRBV6-6 to TRBJ1-1; 7 bases map to TRBD1. The CDR3 totals 13 residues. Trimming took 5 bases from V and 5 from J; bases not matched to a gene: 5. Germline CDR1 reads MNHNY; CDR2 reads SVGAGI (reference sequence). CDR3 in DNA: TGTGCCAGCAGTGACAGGGACAGAACTGAAGCTTTCTTT. It translates to CASSDRDRTEAFF.

The V gene is TRBV15, the J gene TRBJ1-5, with 7 nucleotides matching TRBD1. CDR3 length equals 17 residues. V gave up 0 bases and J gave up 4 bases; unmatched junction bases: 9. CDR1 LNHNV and CDR2 YYDKDF come from the germline V gene (reference sequence). CDR3 in DNA: TGTGCCACCAGCAGAGATGGGACAGCGGTACGAAATCAGCCCCAGCATTTT. This codes for CATSRDGTAVRNQPQHF. Full variable domain (remainder filled in from reference TRBV15 and TRBJ1-5): DAMVIQNPRYQVTQFGKPVTLSCSQTLNHNVMYWYQQKSSQAPKLLFHYYDKDFNNEADTPDNFQSRRPNTSFCFLDIRSPGLGDTAMYLCATSRDGTAVRNQPQHFGDGTRLSIL.

The rearrangement links TRBV24-1 to TRBJ2-1; D is uncertain. The CDR3 is 14 amino acids. V lost 0 bases to trimming and J lost 12 bases, with 14 bases between them. CDR1 is KGHDR and CDR2 is SFDVKD in the germline V gene. CDR3 residues: CATSDLWSSSGQFF. Here the CDR3 DNA reads TGTGCCACCAGTGATTTGTGGAGTAGTTCTGGGCAGTTCTTC.

The chain links TRBV28 to TRBJ1-5; D unclear. With 2 bases removed from V and 5 bases from J, the gap between germline ends came to 10 bases. The germline V gene has CDR1 MDHEN and CDR2 SYDVKM. The length of the CDR3 is 14 residues. The DNA of the CDR3 is TGTGCCAGCAGTTTAATACAGATCGATCAGCCCCAGCATTTT. Translation gives CASSLIQIDQPQHF.

This clone appeared once. The chain employs TRBV28 and TRBJ2-5, with TRBD2 matching over 8 bases. Germline V CDR1 and CDR2: MDHEN, SYDVKM. V trimming: 7 bases; J trimming: 2 bases; junction bases outside the gene matches: 9. The CDR3 is 15 amino acids. In DNA form, the CDR3 reads TGTGCCAGCACACGGGGGGGTTCGGTTCAAGAGACCCAGTACTTC. Translated: CASTRGGSVQETQYF.

The CDR3 protein is CASSPTPGQVSYEQYF. The CDR3 region has the DNA TGTGCCAGCAGCCCCACACCGGGACAGGTTTCATACGAGCAGTACTTC. The chain recombines TRBV7-2 with TRBJ2-7; 8 bases line up with TRBD1. Trimming took 5 bases from V and 4 from J; bases not matched to a gene: 13. The length of the CDR3 is 16 residues. CDR1 is SGHTA and CDR2 is FQGNSA in the germline V gene. The variable domain in full, completed from reference TRBV7-2 and TRBJ2-7, reads GAGVSQSPSNKVTEKGKDVELRCDPISGHTALYWYRQSLGQGLEFLIYFQGNSAPDKSGLPSDRFSAERTGGSVSTLTIQRTQQEDSAVYLCASSPTPGQVSYEQYFGPGTRLTVT.

V usage is TRBV23-1 and J usage is TRBJ1-5; TRBD1 matches at 9 bases. TRBV23-1 is known as an ORF, though its function is uncertain. This CDR3 spans 15 amino acids. Trimming at V came to 2 bases and at J to 5 bases, leaving 4 bases not matched to a gene. The CDR3, as DNA: TGCGCCAGCAGTCAAGTGGACAGGGGAGATCAGCCCCAGCATTTT. It encodes CASSQVDRGDQPQHF.

The chain joins TRBV3-1 (or the pseudogene TRBV3-2) to TRBJ1-2, with a possible D match to TRBD1 (5 bases). In germline, CDR1 is LGHDT, CDR2 YNNKEL (reference sequence). The CDR3 totals 13 residues. V lost 0 bases and J lost 8, with 10 bases in between. The CDR3 sequence: CASSQEGGGGYTF. The CDR3 coding sequence is TGTGCCAGCAGCCAAGAGGGGGGAGGGGGCTACACCTTC.

The chain links TRBV12-5 to TRBJ2-1; perhaps TRBD2 as D (6 bases). CDR1 is LGHNT, CDR2 FRNRAP, per germline. V dropped 3 bases and J dropped 9 bases, with 15 bases sitting between them. The CDR3 has 14 amino acids. CDR3 in DNA: TGTGCTAGTGGTTTCTCTAGCGAGGGCGGTGAGCAGTTCTTC. Protein: CASGFSSEGGEQFF. Variable domain in full (rest from reference TRBV12-5 and TRBJ2-1): DARVTQTPRHKVTEMGQEVTMRCQPILGHNTVFWYRQTMMQGLELLAYFRNRAPLDDSGMPKDRFSAEMPDATLATLKIQPSEPRDSAVYFCASGFSSEGGEQFFGPGTRLTVL.

About this clone: The sample has other DNA sequences that encode this CDR3 too. V and J are TRBV5-1 and TRBJ2-1; the D gene is possibly TRBD2 (6 bases). V lost 0 bases, J lost 0 bases, and 7 bases lay in between. Germline V CDR1 and CDR2: SGHRS, YFSETQ. The CDR3 consists of 15 residues. Here the CDR3 DNA reads TGCGCCAGCAGCTTGGGGGGACTCTCCTACAATGAGCAGTTCTTC. Translation gives CASSLGGLSYNEQFF. Using reference TRBV5-1 and TRBJ2-1 for the parts outside the CDR3, the full variable domain is KAGVTQTPRYLIKTRGQQVTLSCSPISGHRSVSWYQQTPGQGLQFLFEYFSETQRNKGNFPGRFSGRQFSNSRSEMNVSTLELGDSALYLCASSLGGLSYNEQFFGPGTRLTVL.

The J gene is TRBJ1-1, the V gene TRBV9, with D perhaps TRBD1 (6 bases). Trimming took 3 bases from V and 8 from J, leaving 14 bases between them. Germline lookup yields CDR1 SGDLS and CDR2 YYNGEE. This CDR3 has 13 amino acids. CDR3 coding DNA: TGTGCCAGCAGCGCCTCAGGGGAAGGGGAAGCTTTCTTT. As protein: CASSASGEGEAFF.

The V and J genes are TRBV19 and TRBJ2-2; 10 nucleotides align to TRBD1. The junction had 7 bases not matched to a gene; V was cut back by 2 bases and J by 4 bases. Germline V gene lookup returns CDR1 LNHDA and CDR2 SQIVND (reference sequence). This CDR3 has 17 residues. In DNA, the CDR3 is TGTGCCAGTAGTATATCCGGGACAGGGGACCTCACCGGGGAGCTGTTTTTT. It codes for CASSISGTGDLTGELFF.

The chain is built from TRBV5-4 and TRBJ1-1; 11 bases fit TRBD1. J lost 6 bases, V lost 4 bases, and 8 bases had no gene match. This CDR3 has 15 residues. Germline V gives CDR1 SGHNT, CDR2 YYREEE (reference sequence). The CDR3 DNA follows: TGTGCCAGCAGCGCCGGGACAGGGGGTTCCGCTGAAGCTTTCTTT. Translating gives CASSAGTGGSAEAFF.

This clone appeared a single time. This chain joins TRBV7-8 and TRBJ2-7, with 10 bases identical to TRBD2. V gave up 5 bases and J gave up 1 base; unmatched junction bases: 5. This CDR3 spans 15 amino acids. Germline CDR1 SGHVS, CDR2 FQNEAQ. The CDR3 DNA reads as TGTGCCAGCAGCCGGGTAGCGGGAGGATCCTACGAGCAGTACTTC. This encodes CASSRVAGGSYEQYF.

The V and J genes are TRBV9 and TRBJ2-7; D gene unclear. Trimming removed 1 base from V and 3 bases from J, with 14 bases in between. The CDR3 consists of 15 residues. The V gene's germline CDR1 is SGDLS and CDR2 YYNGEE. CDR3 protein: CASSVKSAFVYEQYF. Here the CDR3 DNA reads TGTGCCAGCAGCGTAAAATCAGCGTTCGTCTACGAGCAGTACTTC.

The chain couples TRBV6-5 to TRBJ2-4; TRBD2 matches at 14 bases. Germline-derived CDR1 and CDR2 are MNHEY and SVGAGI. V lost 5 bases to trimming and J lost 7 bases; unmatched junction nucleotides: 4. The CDR3 loop spans 15 amino acids. The CDR3 sequence is CASSTGLAGENIQYF. CDR3 coding DNA: TGTGCCAGCAGTACGGGACTAGCGGGAGAGAACATTCAGTACTTC.

The genes are TRBV2 and TRBJ1-5; D not resolved. Per the germline V gene, CDR1 is SNHLY and CDR2 is FYNNEI. This CDR3 has 13 residues. Trimming pared 7 bases from V and 0 bases from J, leaving 7 bases between. CDR3: CASTFYSNQPQHF. The DNA of the CDR3 is TGTGCCAGCACCTTCTATAGCAATCAGCCCCAGCATTTT.

Regarding this clone: One end of the junction does not line up with germline, which may come from a read error. V gene TRBV19 combines with J gene TRBJ2-7; D possibly corresponds to TRBD1 (8 bases). Germline V gives CDR1 LNHDA, CDR2 SQIVND (reference sequence). The CDR3 sequence is 16 residues long. This CDR3 reads CASSIDNRGGMYAQYF. The CDR3 DNA is TGTGCCAGTAGTATAGATAACAGGGGGGGGATGTACGCGCAGTACTTC.

J is TRBJ2-1 and V is TRBV7-2; 14 nucleotides align to TRBD2. V dropped 5 bases and J dropped 7; count of bases not matched to a gene: 16. This CDR3 has 19 amino acids. From germline, CDR1 is SGHTA and CDR2 FQGNSA. The CDR3 here is CASSQRETSGRASGNEQFF. The CDR3 DNA is TGTGCCAGCAGCCAGAGGGAGACTAGCGGGAGGGCCAGCGGGAATGAGCAGTTCTTC.

This clone is judged medium-sized (0.01 to 0.1%). The CDR3 nucleotides are TGTGCCAGCAGCTCAGAACTCCAGGGAAGAATTTCACCCCTCCACTTT. This sequence encodes CASSSELQGRISPLHF. The V call is TRBV7-9, the J call TRBJ1-6; a possible D gene is TRBD1 (5 bases). Germline V gene data show CDR1 as SEHNR and CDR2 as FQNEAQ (reference sequence). The CDR3 totals 16 residues. V lost 4 bases, J lost 9 bases, and 19 bases lay in between.

The CDR3 reads CASSFRQGAGYTF. DNA of the CDR3: TGTGCCAGCAGTTTTCGACAGGGGGCAGGCTACACCTTC. The chain couples TRBV6-5 to TRBJ1-2; TRBD1 matches at 10 bases. V lost 4 bases, J lost 8 bases, and 4 bases stayed unmatched. Germline values: CDR1 MNHEY, CDR2 SVGAGI. This CDR3 is built from 13 residues.

The chain carries TRBV2 and TRBJ2-7, with D uncertain. Looked up from germline, CDR1 is SNHLY and CDR2 is FYNNEI. Trimming stripped 2 bases from V and 3 bases from J, with 8 bases between. CDR3 length: 13 residues. The CDR3 sequence: CASSEQVGYEQYF. The CDR3 DNA sequence: TGTGCCAGCAGTGAACAGGTGGGCTACGAGCAGTACTTC.

The V call is TRBV2, the J call TRBJ1-1, with TRBD1 matching 8 bases. The trim removed 6 bases at V and 6 bases at J, leaving 3 bases unmatched. CDR1 and CDR2 from the germline V gene are SNHLY and FYNNEI. The CDR3 extends over 12 amino acids. The CDR3 DNA reads TGTGCCAGCAGAACAGGGGGGGCTGAAGCTTTCTTT. Translation: CASRTGGAEAFF.

The chain has TRBV5-1 and TRBJ2-2; a possible D gene is TRBD2 (5 bases). The V gene's germline CDR1 is SGHRS and CDR2 YFSETQ. Trimming shortened V by 4 bases and J by 4 bases, and 5 bases separated the two germline ends. The CDR3 length is 12 residues. DNA for the CDR3: TGCGCCAGCAGCCGGGGCACCGGGGAGCTGTTTTTT. Translating gives CASSRGTGELFF.

This clone was seen only a few times. The genes are TRBV27 and TRBJ1-4; the D is unclear. CDR3 length equals 13 residues. The germline V gene encodes CDR1 MNHEY and CDR2 SMNVEV (reference sequence). Trimming stripped 6 bases from V and 4 bases from J, with 9 bases between. The CDR3 DNA follows: TGTGCCAGCAGGGTATTCGGTAATGAAAAACTGTTTTTT. This sequence encodes CASRVFGNEKLFF. The full variable domain, its missing parts supplied by reference TRBV27 and TRBJ1-4, is EAQVTQNPRYLITVTGKKLTVTCSQNMNHEYMSWYRQDPGLGLRQIYYSMNVEVTDKGDVPEGYKVSRKEKRNFPLILESPSPNQTSLYFCASRVFGNEKLFFGSGTQLSVL.